This T cell receptor beta chain was profiled in a study of identical twins. Study-wide points: Without tracking the same donors, conclusions rested on cross-sectional statistical analysis. Twin-shared out-of-frame alpha sequences showed excess low generation probability.

TCRdb itself ran the 5' RACE reads through MiXCR, one entry per CDR3 protein. The table lists 200,000 or so distinct CDR3 sequences, 7.5% of them singletons, with more than 1.5% in the top ten. Germline CDR1 is SGHTA and CDR2 is FQGNSA. CDR3 length: 15 residues. V gave up 5 bases and J gave up 5 bases; unmatched junction bases: 8. This clonotype occurred a few times. Its cognate antigen is unknown. In every case, the donor was a healthy Caucasian. The same data also went into a second study, on yellow fever vaccine responses in identical twins.

V usage is TRBV7-2 and J usage is TRBJ2-1; 8 nucleotides line up with TRBD1. This receptor was identified in a woman between 18 and 30 years old in good health. Specimen: memory (CD45RO+) T cells sorted from blood. DNA for the CDR3: TGTGCCAGCAGCACTAGACAGGGGTCTCACAATGAGCAGTTCTTC. This encodes CASSTRQGSHNEQFF.